The sequence of this T cell receptor beta chain was determined in a study of beta chain features in type 1 diabetes. Study overall: In all, more than 90,000,000 sorted cells from all samples were analyzed.

CD4+ cells of the naive, central memory, regulatory and stem cell-like memory types were sorted via CD45RO/CCR7/CD25/CD127/CD95/CD27. Remarks on this clone: What it binds is unknown. Other DNA sequences in this sample translate to the same CDR3.

This CDR3 comprises 13 residues. The V end was cut by 4 bases, the J end by 3 bases, with 11 bases between. CDR1 is SGHDT and CDR2 is YYEEEE in the germline V gene. The sequenced template was cDNA made from the entire isolated RNA. Repertoires were generated with immunoSEQ multiplex PCR, while TCRdb's copy carries only in-frame clones and drops some. This sample yields 330,000 or so clones, of which around 13% are seen a single time; 6.7% belongs to the top ten. Overall study results and limits: Patients with type 1 diabetes showed fewer VDJ junction insertions and more deletions.

The specimen sequenced was central memory CD4+ T cells from blood. This clonotype was obtained from a man aged 25-45 years in good health. This chain links TRBV5-6 with TRBJ2-7, with D uncertain. This CDR3 is CASSSSSSYEQYV. CDR3 DNA: TGTGCCAGCAGCAGCTCGAGTAGCTACGAGCAGTACGTC.